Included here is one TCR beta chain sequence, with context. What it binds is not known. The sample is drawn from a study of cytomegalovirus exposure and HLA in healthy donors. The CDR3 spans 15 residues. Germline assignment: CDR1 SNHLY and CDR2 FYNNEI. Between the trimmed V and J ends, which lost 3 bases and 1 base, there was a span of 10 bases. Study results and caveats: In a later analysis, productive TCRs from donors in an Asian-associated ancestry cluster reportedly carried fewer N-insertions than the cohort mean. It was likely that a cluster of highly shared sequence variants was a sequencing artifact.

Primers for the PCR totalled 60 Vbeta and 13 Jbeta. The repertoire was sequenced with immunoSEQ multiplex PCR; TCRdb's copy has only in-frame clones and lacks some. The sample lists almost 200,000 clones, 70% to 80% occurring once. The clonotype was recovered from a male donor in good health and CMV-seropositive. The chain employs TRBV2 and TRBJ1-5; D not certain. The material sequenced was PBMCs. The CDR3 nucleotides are TGTGCCAGCAGTGACGGGGTGGTAAGCAATCAGCCCCAGCATTTT. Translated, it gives CASSDGVVSNQPQHF.